These 8 T cell receptor beta chains originate from one sample sequenced in a study of post-analysis software for immune sequencing data. Unique molecular identifiers were built into the TCR beta cDNA libraries. TCRdb re-analysed the PCR reads in MiXCR, keeping a single row per CDR3 protein. The profile shows 650,000 to 900,000 distinct CDR3 sequences, 40% to 55% of them singletons. Whole-study findings and limits: Among 5 or 6 TRBV segments more frequent in patients than controls were TRBV5-6, TRBV5-1 and TRBV20-1.

No antigens are known for them. The specimen sequenced was blood. The receptor set was obtained from a girl under 18 with multiple sclerosis.

This clonotype has only a few counts. The chain combines TRBV15 with TRBJ1-2, with 11 positions matching TRBD1. V lost 0 bases and J lost 2; bases outside the gene matches: 11. Germline lookup yields CDR1 LNHNV and CDR2 YYDKDF (reference sequence). This CDR3 region has 19 residues. The CDR3 coding sequence is TGTGCCACCAGCAGAGATCGCGGGACAGGGGGAGGCCCCAACTATGGCTACACCTTC. It specifies CATSRDRGTGGGPNYGYTF.

This clonotype appeared a few times. This chain connects TRBV6-5 to TRBJ1-6; maybe TRBD1 (5 bases). Germline V gene data show CDR1 as MNHEY and CDR2 as SVGAGI. The V end lost 4 bases, the J end lost 7 bases, and 11 bases lay between the germline ends. This CDR3 contains 14 residues. This CDR3 reads CASSFLQANSPLHF. DNA of the CDR3: TGTGCCAGCAGTTTTCTACAGGCCAATTCACCCCTCCACTTT.

J is TRBJ2-4 and V is TRBV27; 12 nucleotides agree with TRBD2. The DNA matches TRBJ2-7 better at its end, which makes the J call doubtful. CDR1 and CDR2 (germline): MNHEY, SMNVEV (reference sequence). The length of the CDR3 is 14 residues. The CDR3 spells CASSAGLAGYEQYF. CDR3 nucleotide sequence: TGTGCCAGCAGCGCGGGACTAGCGGGTTACGAGCAGTACTTC.

The rearrangement uses TRBV6-5 and TRBJ2-3; 7 bases fit TRBD2. The CDR3 loop spans 14 amino acids. From germline, CDR1 is MNHEY and CDR2 SVGAGI. V lost 4 bases to trimming and J lost 6 bases; unmatched junction nucleotides: 7. CDR3 nucleotides: TGTGCCAGCAGTTCCCGGGACTACCCGGATACGCAGTATTTT. Protein: CASSSRDYPDTQYF.

There are a few counts of this clonotype. J is TRBJ1-5 and V is TRBV12-3 or TRBV12-4, with D uncertain. The length of the CDR3 is 14 residues. V lost 2 bases to trimming and J lost 1 base, with 6 bases between them. The CDR3 DNA reads TGTGCCAGCAGTTTAAGGCAGAGCAATCAGCCCCAGCATTTT. Its protein is CASSLRQSNQPQHF.

The V gene is TRBV6-5, the J gene TRBJ2-1; no firm D call. Germline V CDR1 and CDR2: MNHEY, SVGAGI. Trimming shortened V by 5 bases and J by 8 bases, and 22 bases separated the two germline ends. The CDR3 is made up of 16 amino acids. CDR3 sequence reads: CASSLRVEAAAHEQFF. The CDR3 bases are TGTGCCAGCAGTCTTAGAGTGGAAGCAGCCGCACATGAGCAGTTCTTC.

This clonotype was recorded once. CDR3 in DNA: TGTGCCATCAGGGGGACAGGCCCCTACGAGCAGTACTTC. Amino acid sequence: CAIRGTGPYEQYF. The chain carries TRBV10-3 and TRBJ2-5; 8 nucleotides agree with TRBD1. The better agreement between TRBJ2-7 and the DNA end casts doubt on the J call. The length of the CDR3 is 13 residues. Germline V gene lookup returns CDR1 ENHRY and CDR2 SYGVKD.

The chain joins TRBV5-1 to TRBJ2-7; D is unclear. This CDR3 is 13 amino acids long. Germline CDR1 and CDR2: SGHRS and YFSETQ. V gave up 5 bases and J gave up 5 bases, with 14 bases separating them. Here the CDR3 DNA reads TGCGCCAGCAGTCCGGTGGGCGTACACGAGCAGTACTTC. Encoded protein: CASSPVGVHEQYF.